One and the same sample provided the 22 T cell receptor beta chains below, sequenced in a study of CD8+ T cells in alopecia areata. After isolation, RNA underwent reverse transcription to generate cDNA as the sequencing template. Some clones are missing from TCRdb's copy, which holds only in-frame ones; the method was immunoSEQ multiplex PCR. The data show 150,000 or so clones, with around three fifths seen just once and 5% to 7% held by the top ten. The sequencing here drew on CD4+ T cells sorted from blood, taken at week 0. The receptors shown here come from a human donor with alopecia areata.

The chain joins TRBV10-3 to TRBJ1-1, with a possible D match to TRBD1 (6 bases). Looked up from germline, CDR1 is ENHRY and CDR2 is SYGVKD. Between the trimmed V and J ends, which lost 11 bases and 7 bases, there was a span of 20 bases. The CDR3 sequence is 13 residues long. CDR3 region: CAGGRGSQNEAFF. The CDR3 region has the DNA TGTGCCGGCGGAAGGGGGAGTCAGAATGAAGCTTTCTTT.

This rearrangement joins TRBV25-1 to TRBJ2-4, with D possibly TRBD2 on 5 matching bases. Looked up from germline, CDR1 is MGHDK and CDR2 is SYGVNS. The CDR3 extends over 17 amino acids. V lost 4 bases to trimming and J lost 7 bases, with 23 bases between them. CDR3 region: CASSVGNKLGVWNIQYF. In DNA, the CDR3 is TGTGCCAGCAGTGTGGGGAATAAATTGGGAGTTTGGAACATTCAGTACTTC.

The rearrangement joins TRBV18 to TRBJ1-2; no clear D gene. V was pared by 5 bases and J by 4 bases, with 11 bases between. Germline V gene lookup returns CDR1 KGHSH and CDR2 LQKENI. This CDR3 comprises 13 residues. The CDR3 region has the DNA TGTGCCAGCTCAGGGGATCGTATCTATGGCTACACCTTC. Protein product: CASSGDRIYGYTF.

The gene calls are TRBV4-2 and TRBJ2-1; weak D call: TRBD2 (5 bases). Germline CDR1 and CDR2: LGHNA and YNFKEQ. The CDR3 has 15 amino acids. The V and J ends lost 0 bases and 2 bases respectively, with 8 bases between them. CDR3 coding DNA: TGTGCCAGCAGCCAAGAAAGAGGGCCCTACAATGAGCAGTTCTTC. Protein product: CASSQERGPYNEQFF.

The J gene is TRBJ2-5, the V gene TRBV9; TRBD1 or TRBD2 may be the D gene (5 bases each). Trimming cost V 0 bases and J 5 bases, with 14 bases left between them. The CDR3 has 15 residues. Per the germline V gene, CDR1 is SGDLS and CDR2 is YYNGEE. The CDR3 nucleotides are TGTGCCAGCAGCGTAGTAGGCAGGGAGACGGAGACCCAGTACTTC. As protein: CASSVVGRETETQYF.

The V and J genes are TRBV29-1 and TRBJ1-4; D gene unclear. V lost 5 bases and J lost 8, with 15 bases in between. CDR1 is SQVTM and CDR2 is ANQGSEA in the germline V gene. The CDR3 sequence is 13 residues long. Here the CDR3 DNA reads TGCAGCGTTATGAGGAGCCCGTCGGAAAAACTGTTTTTT. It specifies CSVMRSPSEKLFF.

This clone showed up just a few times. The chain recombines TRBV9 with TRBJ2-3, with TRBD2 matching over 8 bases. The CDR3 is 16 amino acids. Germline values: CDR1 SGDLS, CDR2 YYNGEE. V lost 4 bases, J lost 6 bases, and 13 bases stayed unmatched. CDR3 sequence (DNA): TGTGCCAGCAGCACCCAGAGGATAGCGGGGATGGATACGCAGTATTTT. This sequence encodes CASSTQRIAGMDTQYF.

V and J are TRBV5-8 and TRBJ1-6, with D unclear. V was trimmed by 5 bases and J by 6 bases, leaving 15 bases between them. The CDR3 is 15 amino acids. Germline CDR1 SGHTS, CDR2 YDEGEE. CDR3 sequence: CASRPVLGGNSPLHF. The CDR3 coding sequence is TGTGCCAGCAGGCCCGTCTTGGGCGGTAATTCACCCCTCCACTTT.

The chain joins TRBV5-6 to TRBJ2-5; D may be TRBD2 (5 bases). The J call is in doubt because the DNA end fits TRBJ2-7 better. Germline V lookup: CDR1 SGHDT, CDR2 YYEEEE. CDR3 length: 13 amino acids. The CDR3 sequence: CASRSGGGNEQYF. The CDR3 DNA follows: TGTGCCAGCAGATCAGGAGGCGGCAACGAGCAGTACTTC.

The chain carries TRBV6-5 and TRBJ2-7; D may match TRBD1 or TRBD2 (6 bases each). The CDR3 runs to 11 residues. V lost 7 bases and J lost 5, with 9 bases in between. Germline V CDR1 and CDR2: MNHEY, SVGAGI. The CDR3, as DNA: TGTGCCAGCAACCGGGGGCACGAGCAGTACTTC. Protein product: CASNRGHEQYF.

The CDR3 reads CASSEYGDGFKNIQYF. DNA for the CDR3: TGTGCCAGCAGTGAATATGGGGACGGTTTCAAAAACATTCAGTACTTC. The chain carries TRBV25-1 and TRBJ2-4, with D perhaps being TRBD1 or TRBD2 (5 bases each). Germline V gene sequence: CDR1 MGHDK, CDR2 SYGVNS. The CDR3 length is 16 residues. Trimming removed 0 bases from V and 3 bases from J, with 12 bases in between.

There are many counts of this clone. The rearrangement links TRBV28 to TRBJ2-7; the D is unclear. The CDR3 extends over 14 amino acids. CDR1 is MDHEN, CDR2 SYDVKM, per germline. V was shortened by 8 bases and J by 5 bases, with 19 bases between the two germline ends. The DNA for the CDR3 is TGTGCCAGCGGGTTGACCAGCCCTCGGGACGAGCAGTACTTC. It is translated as CASGLTSPRDEQYF.

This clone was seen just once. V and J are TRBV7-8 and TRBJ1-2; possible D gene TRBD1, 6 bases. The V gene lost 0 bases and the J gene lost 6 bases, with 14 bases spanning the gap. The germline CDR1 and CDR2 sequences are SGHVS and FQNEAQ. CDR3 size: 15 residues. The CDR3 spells CASSLAPQGLDGYTF. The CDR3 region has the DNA TGTGCCAGCAGCTTAGCGCCGCAGGGGCTGGATGGCTACACCTTC.

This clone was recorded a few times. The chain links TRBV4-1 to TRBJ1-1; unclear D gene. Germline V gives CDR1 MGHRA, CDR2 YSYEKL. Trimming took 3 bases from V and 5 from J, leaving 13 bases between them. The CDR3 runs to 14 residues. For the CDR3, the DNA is TGCGCCAGCAGCCAGTTTAGCCGTGGGACTGAAGCTTTCTTT. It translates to CASSQFSRGTEAFF.

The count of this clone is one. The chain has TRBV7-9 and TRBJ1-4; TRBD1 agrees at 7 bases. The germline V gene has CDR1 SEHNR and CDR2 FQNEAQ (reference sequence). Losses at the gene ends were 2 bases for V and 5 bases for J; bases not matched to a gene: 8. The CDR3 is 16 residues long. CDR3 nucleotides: TGTGCCAGCAGCTTACTCGGGGCAGGGGGAAATGAAAAACTGTTTTTT. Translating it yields CASSLLGAGGNEKLFF.

The CDR3 sequence is CAFGPIAGNYEQYF. CDR3 nucleotides: TGTGCCTTTGGCCCAATAGCGGGGAACTACGAGCAGTACTTC. This chain links TRBV30 with TRBJ2-7; 8 nucleotides agree with TRBD2. CDR3 size: 14 residues. Unmatched junction bases numbered 11, after V lost 7 bases and J lost 3 bases. Germline V lookup: CDR1 GTSNPN, CDR2 SVGIG (reference sequence).

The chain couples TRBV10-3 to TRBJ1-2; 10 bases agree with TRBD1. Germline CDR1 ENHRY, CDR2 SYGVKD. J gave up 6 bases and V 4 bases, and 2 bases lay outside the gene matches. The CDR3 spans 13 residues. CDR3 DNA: TGTGCCATCAGTGCGACAGGGGGCAATGGCTACACCTTC. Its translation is CAISATGGNGYTF.

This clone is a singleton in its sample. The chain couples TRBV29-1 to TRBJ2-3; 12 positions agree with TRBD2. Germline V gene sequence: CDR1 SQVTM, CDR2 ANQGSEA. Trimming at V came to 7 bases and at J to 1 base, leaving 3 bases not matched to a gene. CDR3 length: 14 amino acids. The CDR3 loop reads CSGRTSGGTDTQYF. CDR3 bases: TGCAGCGGCCGGACTAGCGGGGGCACAGATACGCAGTATTTT.

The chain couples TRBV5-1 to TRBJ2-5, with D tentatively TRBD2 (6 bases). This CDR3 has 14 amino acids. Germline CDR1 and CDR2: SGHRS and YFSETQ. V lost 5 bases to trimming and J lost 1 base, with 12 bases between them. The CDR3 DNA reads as TGCGCCAGCAGTCGCAGCGGGTCCCAAGAGACCCAGTACTTC. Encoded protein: CASSRSGSQETQYF.

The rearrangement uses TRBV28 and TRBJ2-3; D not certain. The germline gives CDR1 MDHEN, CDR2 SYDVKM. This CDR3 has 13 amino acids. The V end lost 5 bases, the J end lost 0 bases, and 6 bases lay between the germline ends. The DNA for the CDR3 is TGTGCCAGCAGTCCCCCTAGCACAGATACGCAGTATTTT. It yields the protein CASSPPSTDTQYF. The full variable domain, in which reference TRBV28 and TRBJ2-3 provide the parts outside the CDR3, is DVKVTQSSRYLVKRTGEKVFLECVQDMDHENMFWYRQDPGLGLRLIYFSYDVKMKEKGDIPEGYSVSREKKERFSLILESASTNQTSMYLCASSPPSTDTQYFGPGTRLTVL.

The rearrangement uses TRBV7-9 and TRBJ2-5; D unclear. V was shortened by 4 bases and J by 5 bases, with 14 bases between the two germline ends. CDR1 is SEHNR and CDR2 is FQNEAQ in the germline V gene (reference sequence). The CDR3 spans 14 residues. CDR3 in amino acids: CASSSQGASETQYF. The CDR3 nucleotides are TGTGCCAGCAGCTCCCAAGGAGCGTCGGAGACCCAGTACTTC.

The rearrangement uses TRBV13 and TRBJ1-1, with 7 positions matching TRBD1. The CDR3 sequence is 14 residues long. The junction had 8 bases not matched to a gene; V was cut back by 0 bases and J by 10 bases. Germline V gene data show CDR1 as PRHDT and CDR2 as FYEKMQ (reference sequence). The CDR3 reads CASSLGDRSARAFF. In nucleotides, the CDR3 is TGTGCCAGCAGCTTAGGGGACAGGTCTGCAAGAGCTTTCTTT.